This passage covers 3 T cell receptor beta chains from one sample sequenced in a study of blood T cell repertoires in COVID-19. The repertoire was sequenced with immunoSEQ multiplex PCR; TCRdb's copy has only in-frame clones and lacks some. The data contain approximately 320,000 clones, nearly 90% of them seen just once; the ten biggest clones take up roughly 10%. Sequencing was carried out using peripheral blood. These receptors were collected from a woman younger than 45 with COVID-19, enrolled during active disease.

The V call is TRBV3-1 (or the pseudogene TRBV3-2), the J call TRBJ2-1; TRBD2 matches 12 bases. Germline CDR1 and CDR2: LGHDT and YNNKEL (reference sequence). Trimming removed 6 bases from V and 4 bases from J; junction bases left unmatched: 7. CDR3 length equals 16 residues. The CDR3 reads CASSNRTSGGYNEQFF. DNA of the CDR3: TGTGCCAGCAGTAACCGTACTAGCGGGGGGTACAATGAGCAGTTCTTC.

The chain joins TRBV6-5 to TRBJ2-1; maybe TRBD2 (5 bases). Germline V lookup: CDR1 MNHEY, CDR2 SVGAGI. This CDR3 spans 16 amino acids. The V end lost 0 bases, the J end lost 8 bases, and 17 bases lay between the germline ends. This CDR3 reads CASSYSRVPPAYEQFF. The CDR3, as DNA: TGTGCCAGCAGTTACTCGAGGGTGCCCCCCGCCTATGAGCAGTTCTTC.

The chain joins TRBV5-1 to TRBJ2-1, with D maybe TRBD1 (5 bases). V was shortened by 4 bases and J by 8 bases, with 16 bases between the two germline ends. The CDR3 contains 14 residues. Germline CDR1 reads SGHRS; CDR2 reads YFSETQ. The CDR3 nucleotides read TGCGCCAGCAGCCCCAACGGAAGGGGCGATGAGCAGTTCTTC. Its translation: CASSPNGRGDEQFF.